One and the same sample provided the 24 T cell receptor beta chains below, sequenced in a study of shared clonotypes between healthy human individuals (TCRdb year 2020). Receptor amplification or capture employed the immunoSEQ multiplex PCR assay. Drawn from immuneACCESS, this table holds only the in-frame rearrangements with V and J called that TCRdb kept. Clones are partly lost; checked studies trace under half to an unresolved V gene and leave the rest unexplained. This sample comprises some 2,500,000 clones, about 90% of them detected only once. Together, the top ten hold approximately 0.41% of the sample. The sequenced sample consisted of naive CD4+ T cells from PBMCs. The cell subset or site label, read with the paper, signifies: CD45RA+ positively selected. These receptors were taken from a man younger than 35 in good health. Some clones in this sample may be carry-over from other donors' samples.

V gene TRBV5-6 combines with J gene TRBJ2-1; TRBD2 matches 8 bases. CDR1 SGHDT and CDR2 YYEEEE come from the germline V gene. The CDR3 loop spans 14 amino acids. The J segment lost 9 bases and the V segment lost 2 bases, leaving 7 bases of the junction unmatched. The CDR3 region has the DNA TGTGCCAGCAGCTTTGGAAGCGGGAGAGGTGAGCAGTTCTTC. Protein: CASSFGSGRGEQFF.

This sequence joins TRBV5-4 and TRBJ2-7, with 10 bases aligning to TRBD2. V trimming: 1 base; J trimming: 4 bases; junction bases outside the gene matches: 5. The CDR3 runs 15 residues. Germline CDR1 is SGHNT and CDR2 is YYREEE (reference sequence). CDR3 region: CASSLNGTSVYEQYF. In DNA, the CDR3 is TGTGCCAGCAGCTTGAACGGGACTAGCGTTTACGAGCAGTACTTC.

J is TRBJ2-3 and V is TRBV11-2; no reliable D call. Germline V lookup: CDR1 SGHAT, CDR2 FQNNGV. The CDR3 spans 10 residues. Trimming removed 7 bases at V and 5 bases at J, with 4 bases between. CDR3 nucleotide sequence: TGTGCCAGCAAGTTAGATACGCAGTATTTT. This sequence encodes CASKLDTQYF.

V is TRBV5-1 and J is TRBJ2-5; TRBD1 matches at 11 bases. V gave up 2 bases and J gave up 2 bases; unmatched junction bases: 5. Germline V gene lookup returns CDR1 SGHRS and CDR2 YFSETQ. This CDR3 spans 16 amino acids. In nucleotides, the CDR3 is TGCGCCAGCAGCTTCGGACAGGGGGCAGGTCAAGAGACCCAGTACTTC. It codes for CASSFGQGAGQETQYF. Full variable domain (missing parts from reference TRBV5-1 and TRBJ2-5): KAGVTQTPRYLIKTRGQQVTLSCSPISGHRSVSWYQQTPGQGLQFLFEYFSETQRNKGNFPGRFSGRQFSNSRSEMNVSTLELGDSALYLCASSFGQGAGQETQYFGPGTRLLVL.

The genes are TRBV7-2 and TRBJ2-1; TRBD1 is a possible D gene (6 bases). The CDR3 runs to 15 residues. Trimming took off 2 bases at V and 5 bases at J, with 13 bases between the two ends. Germline lookup yields CDR1 SGHTA and CDR2 FQGNSA. CDR3 amino acids: CASSLLARGNNEQFF. The CDR3 nucleotides read TGTGCCAGCAGCTTACTAGCCAGGGGCAACAATGAGCAGTTCTTC.

This clone was picked up one time. The chain carries TRBV7-2 and TRBJ2-3, with 14 bases that match TRBD2. Trimming cost V 10 bases and J 2 bases; bases outside gene matches: 5. Germline values: CDR1 SGHTA, CDR2 FQGNSA. The CDR3 contains 15 residues. CDR3 amino acids: CATRLAGGATDTQYF. The CDR3 coding sequence is TGTGCCACCCGACTAGCGGGAGGGGCCACAGATACGCAGTATTTT.

About this clone: Other DNA sequences in this sample translate to the same CDR3. This chain connects TRBV7-2 to TRBJ2-7, with TRBD1 matching over 7 bases. The V and J ends lost 5 bases and 5 bases, in that order; junction bases with no gene match: 3. Germline loops: CDR1 SGHTA, CDR2 FQGNSA. This CDR3 region has 12 residues. The chain's CDR3 is CASSRQGHEQYF. The CDR3, as DNA: TGTGCCAGCAGCCGACAGGGCCACGAGCAGTACTTC.

This sequence joins TRBV7-3 and TRBJ2-1; no reliable D call. The germline V and J ends were trimmed by 7 bases and 4 bases, with 17 bases remaining between them. This CDR3 is 15 amino acids long. From germline, CDR1 is SGHTA and CDR2 FQGTGA. Here the CDR3 DNA reads TGTGCCAGCATGCTCTCTAATGGGGAATACAATGAGCAGTTCTTC. This translates into CASMLSNGEYNEQFF.

The chain joins TRBV4-1 to TRBJ2-2, with 7 bases that match TRBD2. Losses at the gene ends were 4 bases for V and 7 bases for J; bases not matched to a gene: 6. Germline V gene data show CDR1 as MGHRA and CDR2 as YSYEKL. CDR3 size: 14 residues. CDR3 coding DNA: TGCGCCAGCAGCCGAGGGGAGGGCCACGGGGAGCTGTTTTTT. Translated, it gives CASSRGEGHGELFF.

Note on this clone: One end of the junction is discordant with germline, which a read error may explain. The rearrangement uses TRBV11-1 and TRBJ2-3, with 8 bases matching TRBD2. Germline V gives CDR1 SGHAT, CDR2 FQDESV (reference sequence). The CDR3 contains 13 residues. In DNA, the CDR3 is TGTGCCAGCAGCATAGCGGGGTCAGATACGCAGTATTTT. This translates into CASSIAGSDTQYF.

The V gene is TRBV27, the J gene TRBJ2-7; D remains unclear. Germline loops: CDR1 MNHEY, CDR2 SMNVEV (reference sequence). This CDR3 is 13 amino acids long. Trimming stripped 10 bases from V and 3 bases from J, with 16 bases between. CDR3 nucleotide sequence: TGTGCCACCCGGACGACCTTGGGCTACGAGCAGTACTTC. Encoded protein: CATRTTLGYEQYF.

This chain uses TRBV28 with TRBJ2-5; 8 bases line up with TRBD2. This CDR3 contains 12 residues. The germline gives CDR1 MDHEN, CDR2 SYDVKM. J gave up 6 bases and V 9 bases, and 6 bases lay outside the gene matches. The CDR3 sequence is CASASGGKTQYF. The CDR3, as DNA: TGTGCCAGTGCCAGCGGGGGAAAGACCCAGTACTTC.

This chain joins TRBV30 and TRBJ1-2, with D hard to call. Germline loops: CDR1 GTSNPN, CDR2 SVGIG (reference sequence). Trimming removed 4 bases at V and 6 bases at J, with 15 bases between. The CDR3 sequence is 13 residues long. CDR3 residues: CAWIKQVGDGYTF. The CDR3 nucleotides are TGTGCCTGGATTAAGCAGGTCGGGGATGGCTACACCTTC. The full variable domain, completed using reference TRBV30 and TRBJ1-2, is SQTIHQWPATLVQPVGSPLSLECTVEGTSNPNLYWYRQAAGRGLQLLFYSVGIGQISSEVPQNLSASRPQDRQFILSSKKLLLSDSGFYLCAWIKQVGDGYTFGSGTRLTVV.

CDR3 sequence reads: CASRAGLAGANVLTF. The DNA for the CDR3 is TGTGCCAGCAGGGCAGGCTTAGCGGGGGCCAACGTCCTGACTTTC. The chain couples TRBV27 to TRBJ2-6; perhaps TRBD2 as D (5 bases). Germline CDR1 MNHEY, CDR2 SMNVEV (reference sequence). This CDR3 is 15 amino acids long. The ends were cut back, 6 bases at V and 4 bases at J, with 13 bases in the middle.

The chain employs TRBV11-2 and TRBJ2-1, with D uncertain. The CDR3 loop spans 15 amino acids. The ends were cut back, 5 bases at V and 3 bases at J, with 14 bases in the middle. Germline V lookup: CDR1 SGHAT, CDR2 FQNNGV. The DNA of the CDR3 is TGTGCCAGCAGCCAAACCGGACCCTTCTACAATGAGCAGTTCTTC. Its protein is CASSQTGPFYNEQFF.

Concerning this clone: This same CDR3 is encoded by further DNA sequences in the sample. This chain joins TRBV11-2 and TRBJ1-1; no clear D. V was cut by 5 bases and J by 2 bases, with 9 bases left in between. Germline CDR1 and CDR2: SGHAT and FQNNGV. This CDR3 region has 13 residues. This CDR3 is CASSPPLNTEAFF. The CDR3 DNA is TGTGCCAGCAGCCCCCCTCTTAACACTGAAGCTTTCTTT.

V is TRBV6-4 and J is TRBJ2-1, with D perhaps matching TRBD1 (5 bases). The V end lost 4 bases, the J end lost 0 bases, and 10 bases lay between the germline ends. The CDR3 sequence is 15 residues long. Germline V gene lookup returns CDR1 MRHNA and CDR2 SNTAGT. For the CDR3, the DNA is TGTGCCAGCAGTGGACAGAGTAGCTCCTACAATGAGCAGTTCTTC. It specifies CASSGQSSSYNEQFF.

The chain carries TRBV12-5 and TRBJ2-3; D perhaps matches TRBD2 (5 bases). There are 17 residues in the CDR3. With 6 bases removed from V and 5 bases from J, the gap between germline ends came to 24 bases. Per the germline V gene, CDR1 is LGHNT and CDR2 is FRNRAP. CDR3 region: CASGPIRGGQRGDTQYF. Here the CDR3 DNA reads TGTGCTAGTGGGCCCATCAGAGGCGGGCAACGGGGAGATACGCAGTATTTT.

The chain carries TRBV28 and TRBJ2-3; a weak D match, TRBD1 (6 bases). The CDR3 is made up of 16 amino acids. V was pared by 2 bases and J by 4 bases, with 16 bases between. Per germline, CDR1 MDHEN and CDR2 SYDVKM. The DNA of the CDR3 is TGTGCCAGCAGTTTAGTCAGCCGAGGGGGAGCAGATACGCAGTATTTT. It is translated as CASSLVSRGGADTQYF.

This clone was observed a few times. This chain joins TRBV6-1 and TRBJ1-5; the match to TRBD1 covers 9 bases. The V gene's germline CDR1 is MNHNS and CDR2 SASEGT. J gave up 7 bases and V 6 bases, and 10 bases lay outside the gene matches. This CDR3 is built from 15 residues. The CDR3 spells CASRTPGQGGQPQHF. The CDR3 nucleotides are TGTGCCAGCAGAACCCCGGGACAGGGAGGACAGCCCCAGCATTTT.

The chain links TRBV14 to TRBJ2-1, with unresolved D. CDR3 size: 14 residues. Trimming cost V 1 base and J 2 bases, with 6 bases left between them. Per germline, CDR1 SGHDN and CDR2 FVKESK. The CDR3 DNA sequence: TGTGCCAGCAGCCAAGGGACGACCTACAATGAGCAGTTCTTC. Protein: CASSQGTTYNEQFF.

V is TRBV5-6 and J is TRBJ1-1, with D hard to call. The germline V and J ends were trimmed by 4 bases and 1 base, with 8 bases remaining between them. The CDR3 extends over 13 amino acids. The germline gives CDR1 SGHDT, CDR2 YYEEEE. CDR3 nucleotide sequence: TGTGCCAGCAGCAGAAGGAAGAACACTGAAGCTTTCTTT. It yields the protein CASSRRKNTEAFF.

The chain carries TRBV5-6 and TRBJ2-3, with 7 bases lining up with TRBD2. The germline V gene encodes CDR1 SGHDT and CDR2 YYEEEE. CDR3 length: 16 amino acids. V shed 4 bases, J shed 4 bases, and the junction held 12 bases outside the gene matches. CDR3 bases: TGTGCCAGCAGCCCGGCGGGGGACCTCGGGGCAGATACGCAGTATTTT. Encoded protein: CASSPAGDLGADTQYF.

In this sample, this clone turned up once. This sequence joins TRBV19 and TRBJ2-6, with D uncertain. CDR3 length: 17 residues. CDR1 LNHDA and CDR2 SQIVND come from the germline V gene (reference sequence). The ends were cut back, 3 bases at V and 5 bases at J, with 17 bases in the middle. The CDR3 loop is CASSIEGALGWANVLTF. CDR3 nucleotides: TGTGCCAGTAGTATTGAAGGAGCTCTGGGCTGGGCCAACGTCCTGACTTTC.